This paragraph covers one T cell receptor beta chain sequence. Trimming removed 2 bases from V and 0 bases from J, with 14 bases in between. CDR1 and CDR2 from the germline V gene are MNHEY and SMNVEV (reference sequence). The CDR3 consists of 16 residues. This specimen belongs to a study of blood T cell repertoires in COVID-19. As for the study in general: Some COVID-19 samples were acute and others convalescent; all came from the United States, Italy and Spain.

All recovered Cohort 3 donors got two negative PCRs, got clearance, or saw symptom resolution. The authors' processing: Reference gene primers were amplified, and this amplification served to estimate nucleated cell counts. TCRdb keeps only in-frame clones here, not all; method: immunoSEQ multiplex PCR. That table supplies the V and J calls and clone size; D and trimming were determined from the DNA. The sample carries about 440,000 clones, around 91% recorded once. This receptor was identified in a man aged 18 to 35 who had recovered from COVID-19. Sequencing was done on a sample of PBMCs or T cells enriched from blood (not recorded which). The chain joins TRBV27 to TRBJ2-7; TRBD1 is a possible D gene (6 bases). The CDR3, as DNA: TGTGCCAGCAGTTTAAGATTTCAGACAGGCTCCTACGAGCAGTACTTC. This encodes CASSLRFQTGSYEQYF.